The 26 T cell receptor beta chains in this list originate from one sample, sequenced in a study of T cell responses to AZD1222 COVID-19 vaccine. The protocol was immunoSEQ multiplex PCR, while the TCRdb copy is restricted to in-frame clones and leaves out a portion. This sample carries around 70,000 clones, 85% of them seen once, and the ten largest clones take roughly 20%. Sample: peripheral blood, taken on day 0 of AZD1222 vaccination. The receptor source for this set is an adult in good health.

The chain combines TRBV9 with TRBJ2-5; 11 positions agree with TRBD2. Germline V gene lookup returns CDR1 SGDLS and CDR2 YYNGEE. V was pared by 3 bases and J by 1 base, with 5 bases of the junction left unmatched. CDR3 size: 16 residues. The CDR3 loop is CASSAGLAGPQETQYF. CDR3 sequence (DNA): TGTGCCAGCAGCGCCGGACTAGCGGGTCCCCAAGAGACCCAGTACTTC.

This clone appeared a single time. CDR3 residues: CASSLRDNTEAFF. For the CDR3, the DNA is TGTGCCAGCAGCCTCCGGGACAACACTGAAGCTTTCTTT. The chain employs TRBV6-5 and TRBJ1-1, with D tentatively TRBD1 (5 bases). V was cut by 6 bases and J by 2 bases, with 10 bases left in between. The CDR3 is 13 residues long. Germline V gene sequence: CDR1 MNHEY, CDR2 SVGAGI.

The chain uses TRBV6-6 and TRBJ1-2; TRBD1 agrees at 8 bases. Germline-derived CDR1 and CDR2 are MNHNY and SVGAGI (reference sequence). The length of the CDR3 is 15 residues. The ends lost 5 bases at V and 8 bases at J; junction bases unmatched: 13. The chain's CDR3 is CASSAGQGYSRGYTF. For the CDR3, the DNA is TGTGCCAGCAGTGCCGGACAGGGATATTCTCGGGGCTACACCTTC.

The rearrangement links TRBV6-4 to TRBJ1-6; D may be TRBD1 (6 bases). The CDR3 contains 14 residues. CDR1 and CDR2 (germline): MRHNA, SNTAGT. The V end lost 5 bases, the J end lost 7 bases, and 12 bases lay between the germline ends. The CDR3 region is CASSYRVGNSPLHF. CDR3 nucleotides: TGTGCCAGCAGTTACAGGGTCGGGAATTCACCCCTCCACTTT.

This chain links TRBV9 with TRBJ2-7; D gene ambiguous. CDR1 and CDR2 (germline): SGDLS, YYNGEE. The CDR3 spans 15 residues. V was clipped by 0 bases and J by 1 base, with 11 bases between them. CDR3 nucleotide sequence: TGTGCCAGCAGCGTAGCTGCTCAGGAGTCCTACGAGCAGTACTTC. Amino acids: CASSVAAQESYEQYF.

V and J are TRBV5-1 and TRBJ2-7; TRBD1 might be the D (5 bases). Germline CDR1 and CDR2: SGHRS and YFSETQ. V lost 4 bases and J lost 2, with 13 bases in between. The CDR3 runs 14 residues. CDR3 nucleotide sequence: TGCGCCAGCAGCCTTGTCGCGACAGCCTACGAGCAGTACTTC. Translated, it gives CASSLVATAYEQYF.

V is TRBV6-6 and J is TRBJ2-6; no clear D. The V end lost 5 bases, the J end lost 1 base, and 6 bases lay between the germline ends. The length of the CDR3 is 14 residues. Per germline, CDR1 MNHNY and CDR2 SVGAGI (reference sequence). CDR3 amino acids: CASSQASGANVLTF. The CDR3 DNA sequence: TGTGCCAGCAGTCAGGCATCTGGGGCCAACGTCCTGACTTTC.

The chain carries TRBV11-3 and TRBJ2-5; 10 nucleotides match TRBD2. V dropped 3 bases and J dropped 2; count of bases not matched to a gene: 6. The germline gives CDR1 SGHNT, CDR2 YENEEA. This CDR3 comprises 16 residues. CDR3 residues: CASSFLLAGTQETQYF. CDR3 in DNA: TGTGCCAGCAGCTTTTTACTAGCGGGGACTCAAGAGACCCAGTACTTC.

This chain uses TRBV18 with TRBJ1-2; D possibly corresponds to TRBD1 (5 bases). V lost 4 bases, J lost 13 bases, and 25 bases lay in between. The CDR3 is made up of 15 amino acids. CDR1 and CDR2 from the germline V gene are KGHSH and LQKENI. CDR3 nucleotides: TGTGCCAGCTCACTCGGAGGAAGTGGGGCCAAGGACTGCACCTTC. Its protein is CASSLGGSGAKDCTF.

The chain recombines TRBV12-3 or TRBV12-4 with TRBJ2-1; D remains ambiguous. The length of the CDR3 is 13 residues. The V end lost 1 base, the J end lost 12 bases, and 13 bases lay between the germline ends. The CDR3 DNA sequence: TGTGCCAGCAGTTTAGACCTCTCGGTGGTGCAGTTCTTC. Translating it yields CASSLDLSVVQFF.

The table lists this clone with a count of one. In nucleotides, the CDR3 is TGTGCCAGCAGCCGAGGGACAGGGGCGAATCGAGCCTCACCCCTCCACTTT. It yields the protein CASSRGTGANRASPLHF. The genes are TRBV6-6 and TRBJ1-6, with TRBD1 identical over 10 bases. The CDR3 extends over 17 amino acids. J lost 10 bases, V lost 6 bases, and 15 bases had no gene match. Per germline, CDR1 MNHNY and CDR2 SVGAGI (reference sequence).

J is TRBJ1-6 and V is TRBV25-1, with D unresolved. The V gene lost 3 bases and the J gene lost 8 bases, with 17 bases spanning the gap. The CDR3 extends over 16 amino acids. The germline V gene has CDR1 MGHDK and CDR2 SYGVNS. The CDR3 sequence is CASSDRLEEVDSPLHF. CDR3 coding DNA: TGTGCCAGCAGTGACAGGCTAGAGGAGGTCGATTCACCCCTCCACTTT. The variable domain in full, completed from reference TRBV25-1 and TRBJ1-6, reads EADIYQTPRYLVIGTGKKITLECSQTMGHDKMYWYQQDPGMELHLIHYSYGVNSTEKGDLSSESTVSRIRTEHFPLTLESARPSHTSQYLCASSDRLEEVDSPLHFGNGTRLTVT.

V and J are TRBV2 and TRBJ2-7; a possible D gene is TRBD2 (6 bases). This CDR3 comprises 14 residues. CDR1 and CDR2 (germline): SNHLY, FYNNEI. The V gene lost 2 bases and the J gene lost 5 bases, with 13 bases spanning the gap. The CDR3 protein is CASSEMGRRNEQYF. CDR3 coding DNA: TGTGCCAGCAGTGAAATGGGGAGGAGAAACGAGCAGTACTTC.

The chain recombines TRBV6-1 with TRBJ1-3, with D hard to call. Trimming removed 3 bases from V and 4 bases from J, with 10 bases in between. The CDR3 contains 14 residues. The germline gives CDR1 MNHNS, CDR2 SASEGT. CDR3 sequence (DNA): TGTGCCAGCAGTGAGAATAGCCGAGGAAACACCATATATTTT. This translates into CASSENSRGNTIYF.

V usage is TRBV6-1 and J usage is TRBJ1-2, with 9 bases lining up with TRBD1. Trimming cost V 4 bases and J 7 bases; bases outside gene matches: 7. Germline V gene data show CDR1 as MNHNS and CDR2 as SASEGT. This CDR3 spans 14 amino acids. CDR3 sequence: CASSATQGASGYTF. The CDR3 DNA follows: TGTGCCAGCAGTGCCACACAGGGGGCGAGTGGCTACACCTTC.

The chain combines TRBV5-1 with TRBJ2-3; 13 bases fit TRBD2. CDR1 and CDR2 from the germline V gene are SGHRS and YFSETQ. The CDR3 is made up of 15 amino acids. After removal of 6 bases from V and 4 bases from J, the junction contained 5 bases not matched to a gene. CDR3 nucleotide sequence: TGCGCCAGCACCGGACTAGCGGGAGCGCCAGATACGCAGTATTTT. The encoded protein is CASTGLAGAPDTQYF.

This sequence joins TRBV19 and TRBJ2-3; TRBD2 matches at 11 bases. With 4 bases clipped from V and 1 base from J, the junction kept 1 base outside the gene matches. There are 15 residues in the CDR3. The germline V gene encodes CDR1 LNHDA and CDR2 SQIVND (reference sequence). Written as DNA, the CDR3 is TGTGCCAGTAGTAAACTAGCGGGGGGCACAGATACGCAGTATTTT. It yields the protein CASSKLAGGTDTQYF.

The chain carries TRBV7-3 and TRBJ2-1, with D unclear. The CDR3 spans 12 residues. Per germline, CDR1 SGHTA and CDR2 FQGTGA. V was clipped by 2 bases and J by 9 bases, with 8 bases between them. The CDR3 DNA reads as TGTGCCAGCAGCTTACAATACGGTGAGCAGTTCTTC. It encodes CASSLQYGEQFF.

V is TRBV7-6 and J is TRBJ1-1; 9 bases are shared with TRBD1. The germline V gene has CDR1 SGHVS and CDR2 FNYEAQ. The V and J ends lost 0 bases and 5 bases, in that order; junction bases with no gene match: 4. The CDR3 loop spans 15 amino acids. The CDR3 bases are TGTGCCAGCAGCTTAGCGACAGGGGGGGGAACTGAAGCTTTCTTT. Translated: CASSLATGGGTEAFF.

This sequence joins TRBV9 and TRBJ2-1; TRBD2 agrees at 9 bases. The length of the CDR3 is 14 residues. The trim removed 0 bases at V and 6 bases at J, leaving 1 base unmatched. In germline, CDR1 is SGDLS, CDR2 YYNGEE. As DNA, the CDR3 is TGTGCCAGCAGCGTAGGCGGGGGGGCCAATGAGCAGTTCTTC. The encoded protein is CASSVGGGANEQFF.

The gene calls are TRBV6-5 and TRBJ1-2; tentative D call: TRBD1 (5 bases). This CDR3 contains 15 residues. CDR1 and CDR2 from the germline V gene are MNHEY and SVGAGI. V shed 4 bases and J shed 8 bases, with 20 bases lying between them. CDR3 sequence reads: CASSSQAAGRLGYTF. Written as DNA, the CDR3 is TGTGCCAGCAGTTCCCAAGCGGCAGGGCGGCTAGGCTACACCTTC.

The chain has TRBV7-9 and TRBJ2-3; D call uncertain. Trimming removed 0 bases at V and 2 bases at J, with 6 bases between. The CDR3 is made up of 14 amino acids. Germline V CDR1 and CDR2: SEHNR, FQNEAQ (reference sequence). The CDR3 region is CASSLAGSTDTQYF. CDR3 sequence (DNA): TGTGCCAGCAGCTTAGCCGGCTCCACAGATACGCAGTATTTT.

The chain is built from TRBV12-3 or TRBV12-4 and TRBJ2-3; perhaps D is TRBD1 or TRBD2 (5 bases each). The ends were cut back, 10 bases at V and 6 bases at J, with 14 bases in the middle. The CDR3 consists of 12 residues. CDR3 residues: CATQTEGDTQYF. The CDR3 DNA sequence: TGTGCCACCCAAACCGAGGGGGATACGCAGTATTTT.

The chain combines TRBV15 with TRBJ1-5; 7 bases match TRBD1. The CDR3 loop spans 15 amino acids. V trimming: 4 bases; J trimming: 5 bases; junction bases outside the gene matches: 8. Germline CDR1 reads LNHNV; CDR2 reads YYDKDF (reference sequence). The CDR3 here is CATSNQGDQHQPQHF. CDR3 DNA sequence: TGTGCCACCAGCAATCAGGGGGACCAACATCAGCCCCAGCATTTT.

The rearrangement uses TRBV7-9 and TRBJ2-5; D might be TRBD2 (5 bases). V lost 7 bases and J lost 4, with 10 bases in between. Germline-derived CDR1 and CDR2 are SEHNR and FQNEAQ (reference sequence). This CDR3 comprises 12 residues. In DNA, the CDR3 is TGTGCCAGCATCGGGATTGGAGAGACCCAGTACTTC. As protein: CASIGIGETQYF.

J is TRBJ2-7 and V is TRBV12-3 or TRBV12-4; a possible D gene is TRBD2 (5 bases). This CDR3 is 12 amino acids long. Trimming removed 3 bases at V and 9 bases at J, with 12 bases between. The CDR3 region has the DNA TGTGCCAGCAGTTTCGAGGGTATGGGGCAGTACTTC. This sequence encodes CASSFEGMGQYF.